This record concerns one T cell receptor (beta chain) sequence. No antigen is known for it. All donors provided no fewer than one pre-ART and no fewer than two post-ART PBMC samples. Prior to DNA extraction, the samples held about 1-11 million cryopreserved PBMC. These data are taken from a study of long-term antiretroviral therapy in people with HIV. V lost 0 bases and J lost 0, with 9 bases in between. Germline V gene lookup returns CDR1 SGHRS and CDR2 YFSETQ. The CDR3 spans 15 residues. Notes on the study in general: Whichever time point was examined, clones expanded before ART dominated the repertoire.

Survey-level resolution applied to immunoSEQ assay v3.0. Researchers set sequencing to target 40,000-50,000 T-cell genomes per sample. TCRdb's copy holds only in-frame clones and misses some; the assay was immunoSEQ multiplex PCR. Of approximately 20,000 clones listed, roughly 80% are singletons. This clonotype was obtained from a woman aged 40 to 50 with HIV. V usage is TRBV5-1 and J usage is TRBJ1-1; no clear D gene. The sample consisted of unsorted PBMCs, taken 0.2 years after starting antiretroviral therapy. DNA of the CDR3: TGCGCCAGCAGCTTGGAGCTACGGGTGAACACTGAAGCTTTCTTT. It yields the protein CASSLELRVNTEAFF.